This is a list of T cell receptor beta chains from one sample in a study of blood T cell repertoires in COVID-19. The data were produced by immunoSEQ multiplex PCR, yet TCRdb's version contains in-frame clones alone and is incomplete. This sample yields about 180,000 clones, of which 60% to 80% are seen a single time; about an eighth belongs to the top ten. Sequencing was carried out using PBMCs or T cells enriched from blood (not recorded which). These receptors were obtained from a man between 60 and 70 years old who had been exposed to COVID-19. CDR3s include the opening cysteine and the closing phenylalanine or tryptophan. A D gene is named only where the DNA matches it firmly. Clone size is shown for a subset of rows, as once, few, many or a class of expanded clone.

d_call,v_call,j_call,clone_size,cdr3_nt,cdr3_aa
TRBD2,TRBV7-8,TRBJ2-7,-,TGTGCCAGCAGCTCAATAGGACTAGCGGGGGCGGGCTCCTACGAGCAGTACTTC,CASSSIGLAGAGSYEQYF
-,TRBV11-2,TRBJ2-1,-,TGTGCCAGCAGCTTAGGAGGAGGCTACAATGAGCAGTTCTTC,CASSLGGGYNEQFF
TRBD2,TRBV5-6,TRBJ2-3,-,TGTGCCAGCAGCTTTTATTACGGGGGGGTAGATACGCAGTATTTT,CASSFYYGGVDTQYF
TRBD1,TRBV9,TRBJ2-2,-,TGTGCCAGCAGCGCCACAGGGGTCACCGGGGAGCTGTTTTTT,CASSATGVTGELFF
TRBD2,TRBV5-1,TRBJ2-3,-,TGCGCCAGCAGCTCAAGCGGAGTAGCGGGAGTGGGAGATACGCAGTATTTT,CASSSSGVAGVGDTQYF
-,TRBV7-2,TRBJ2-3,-,TGTGCCAGCAGCCCGCGGCGGGATACGCAGTATTTT,CASSPRRDTQYF
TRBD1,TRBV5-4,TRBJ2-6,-,TGTGCCAGCAGCCCAACCGGGACAGTGAACTCTGGGGCCAACGTCCTGACTTTC,CASSPTGTVNSGANVLTF
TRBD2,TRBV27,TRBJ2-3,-,TGTGCCAGCAGCATGGACAGGGTGGCGACTAGCGGGAGGCCAGATACGCAGTATTTT,CASSMDRVATSGRPDTQYF
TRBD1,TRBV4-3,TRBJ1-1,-,TGCGCCAGCAGCCAAACCAGGACAGGGAACACTGAAGCTTTCTTT,CASSQTRTGNTEAFF
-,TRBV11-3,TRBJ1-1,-,TGTGCCAGCAGCCCCGGACGGGGGTCTGGGAACACTGAAGCTTTCTTT,CASSPGRGSGNTEAFF
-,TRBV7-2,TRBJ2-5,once,TGTGCCAGCAGCTTAAGAGAAGAGACCCAGTACTTC,CASSLREETQYF
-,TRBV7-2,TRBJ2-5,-,TGTGCCAGCAGCTTAGCGTGGTCAGGGTCGAGTGGAAAGACCCAGTACTTC,CASSLAWSGSSGKTQYF
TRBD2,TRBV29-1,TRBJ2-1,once,TGCAGCGTTGACGAAGTGGCGGGAGGACAATACAATGAGCAGTTCTTC,CSVDEVAGGQYNEQFF
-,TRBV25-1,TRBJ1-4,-,TGTGCCAGCAGCCAGAGGGGGTCGGGGGAAAAACTGTTTTTT,CASSQRGSGEKLFF
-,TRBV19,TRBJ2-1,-,TGTGCCAGTAGTCCACGGGAGTCGACCTACAATGAGCAGTTCTTC,CASSPRESTYNEQFF
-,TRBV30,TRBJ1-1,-,TGTGCCTGGAGTGTAAGGGGGGGAAACACTGAAGCTTTCTTT,CAWSVRGGNTEAFF
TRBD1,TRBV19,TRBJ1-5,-,TGTGCCACTCCAGGGGGCCGGAGCAATCAGCCCCAGCATTTT,CATPGGRSNQPQHF
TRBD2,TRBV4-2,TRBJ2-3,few,TGTGCCAGCAGCCAAGATAGGCTAGCGGGAGCTACGCAGTATTTT,CASSQDRLAGATQYF
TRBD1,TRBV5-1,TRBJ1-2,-,TGCGCCAGCAGCTTGGGGACAGGAGGCTACACCTTC,CASSLGTGGYTF
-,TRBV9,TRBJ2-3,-,TGTGCCAGCAGCGTAGAGCCCCTAAGCACAGATACGCAGTATTTT,CASSVEPLSTDTQYF
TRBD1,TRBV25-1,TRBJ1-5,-,TGTGCCAGCAGGGGACAGGGGAGGGGCAATCAGCCCCAGCATTTT,CASRGQGRGNQPQHF
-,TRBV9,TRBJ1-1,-,TGTGCCAGCAGCACTCGACAGACGAACACTGAAGCTTTCTTT,CASSTRQTNTEAFF
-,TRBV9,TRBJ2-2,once,TGTGCCAGCAGCGTAGGCGGGACGGTTCGCACCGGGGAGCTGTTTTTT,CASSVGGTVRTGELFF
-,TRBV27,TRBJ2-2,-,TGTGCCAGCACCCCGCTAGGAACTCCCGGGGAGCTGTTTTTT,CASTPLGTPGELFF
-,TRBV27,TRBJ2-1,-,TGTGCCAGCAGTTTTGCTAGCCGGGCCAATGAGCAGTTCTTC,CASSFASRANEQFF
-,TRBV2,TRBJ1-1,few,TGTGCCAGCGTGGGGCTAACCATGAACACTGAAGCTTTCTTT,CASVGLTMNTEAFF
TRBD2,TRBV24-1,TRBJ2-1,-,TGTGCCACCAGTGATCCGGGACTAGGGTCGTTCTTC,CATSDPGLGSFF
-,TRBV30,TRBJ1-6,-,TGTGCCTGGAGAAGGCAACCCCGACCCGGAGCTTCACCCCTCCACTTT,CAWRRQPRPGASPLHF
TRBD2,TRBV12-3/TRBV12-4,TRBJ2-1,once,TGTGCCAGCAGGCCGGGGGGGACGCATGAGCAGTTCTTC,CASRPGGTHEQFF
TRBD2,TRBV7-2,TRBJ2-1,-,TGTGCCAGCAGCTCGATCCTTACGGGAGGGAGGTACAATGAGCAGTTCTTC,CASSSILTGGRYNEQFF